This T cell receptor (beta chain) comes out of a study of blood T cell repertoires in COVID-19. Across the study: Researchers got acute and convalescent COVID-19 samples from the United States, Italy and Spain. PBMCs, B-cell-depleted T cells, or T cells provided the cDNA or gDNA that made up the material.

V lost 0 bases, J lost 2 bases, and 9 bases stayed unmatched. The CDR3 consists of 17 residues. Germline V gives CDR1 GTSNPN, CDR2 SVGIG (reference sequence). Per the authors' pipeline: Reference gene primers were amplified, and this amplification served to estimate nucleated cell counts. Assay: immunoSEQ multiplex PCR; the TCRdb copy retains only in-frame clones and omits some. V, J and clone size reflect that table, while D and trimming were determined from the DNA. The sample has about 180,000 clones, nearly 90% seen once; the top ten hold under 3%. Across 20 to 25 US areas, participants ranged in age from roughly 18 to 95 years. This clone was observed a few times.

V usage is TRBV30 and J usage is TRBJ1-3; 8 nucleotides match TRBD1. The clonotype was recovered from a middle-aged woman with acute COVID-19. Sequenced input: PBMCs or T cells enriched from blood (not recorded which). Written as DNA, the CDR3 is TGTGCCTGGAGTGTTACCCTCGACAGGGGCCCTGGAAACACCATATATTTT. Its protein product is CAWSVTLDRGPGNTIYF.